The following is a T cell receptor beta chain sequence with its context. What it binds is not known. Both 60 Vbeta primers and 13 Jbeta primers went into the PCR. Original processing methods: In a later analysis, the count reached 82 million or so unique TCR beta chains, with approximately 10 million shared. TCRdb's copy holds only in-frame clones and misses some; the assay was immunoSEQ multiplex PCR. That table is the source of V, J and clone size, and D and trimming were worked out from the DNA. The sample's table shows about 88,000 clones. This record comes from a study of cytomegalovirus exposure and HLA in healthy donors. Study-wide points: Rare sequences made up most TCRs, while some public TCRs were found in many donors.

These donors, healthy bone marrow donors, were studied. Nominally healthy donors provided the samples, though records likely missed some immune exposures. Germline V lookup: CDR1 SGHRS, CDR2 YFSETQ. The CDR3 spans 15 residues. V lost 5 bases to trimming and J lost 6 bases; unmatched junction nucleotides: 9. This clonotype was sampled from a girl aged 5 to 17 in good health and CMV-seropositive. The sequencing input was PBMCs. The rearrangement links TRBV5-1 to TRBJ2-3; 10 positions match TRBD1. The CDR3 region has the DNA TGCGCCAGCAGGCTCGGACAGGGGGTTGCGGATACGCAGTATTTT. Translating it yields CASRLGQGVADTQYF. Looking up the rest from reference TRBV5-1 and TRBJ2-3 gives the full variable domain: KAGVTQTPRYLIKTRGQQVTLSCSPISGHRSVSWYQQTPGQGLQFLFEYFSETQRNKGNFPGRFSGRQFSNSRSEMNVSTLELGDSALYLCASRLGQGVADTQYFGPGTRLTVL.